A selection of T cell receptor beta chains follows, all from one sample in a study of shared clonotypes between healthy human individuals. The repertoire was sequenced with immunoSEQ multiplex PCR; TCRdb's copy has only in-frame clones and lacks some. The sample shows some 1.5 million clones, roughly 95% of them seen only once. Sequencing was done on a sample of naive CD4+ T cells sorted from blood. Receptor source: a man younger than 40 in good health. CDR3s include the opening cysteine and the closing phenylalanine or tryptophan. D genes are given only for firm matches. A clone size is listed for some rows: how often the clone was seen (once, few, many), or a class if it is expanded.

clone_size	v_call	cdr3_length	j_call	d_call	cdr3_nt	cdr3_aa
NA	TRBV5-1	11	TRBJ2-5	NA	TGCGCCAGCAGTGGAGCCCGAGACCAGTACTTC	CASSGARDQYF
NA	TRBV30	14	TRBJ1-4	NA	TGTGCCTGGACCCCTATGCGGGGAAGTGAAAAACTGTTTTTT	CAWTPMRGSEKLFF
NA	TRBV27	15	TRBJ1-3	TRBD1	TGTGCCAGCAGCACGACAGGGCTCTCTGGAAACACCATATATTTT	CASSTTGLSGNTIYF
NA	TRBV5-1	15	TRBJ2-2	TRBD1	TGCGCCAGCAGCTTTAAAGGGGGCGACACCGGGGAGCTGTTTTTT	CASSFKGGDTGELFF
NA	TRBV28	14	TRBJ2-7	TRBD2	TGTGCCAGCAGCACAGCGGGAGTGCAGTCCGAGCAGTACTTC	CASSTAGVQSEQYF
NA	TRBV29-1	13	TRBJ2-1	NA	TGCAGCGTTGTTCATACGGGCGGAGGGGAGCAGTTCTTC	CSVVHTGGGEQFF
NA	TRBV5-4	15	TRBJ2-3	TRBD1	TGTGCCAGCAGCTTGAAACAGGGGCTTTACGATACGCAGTATTTT	CASSLKQGLYDTQYF
NA	TRBV29-1	11	TRBJ2-7	NA	TGCAGCGCTACGAAGGGCTACGAGCAGTACTTC	CSATKGYEQYF
NA	TRBV5-4	15	TRBJ2-5	NA	TGTGCCAGCAGCTTGGTGGGGGGCGCCCAAGAGACCCAGTACTTC	CASSLVGGAQETQYF
NA	TRBV7-3	12	TRBJ2-2	NA	TGTGCCAGCAGCCAAGAGGGCGGGGAGCTGTTTTTT	CASSQEGGELFF
NA	TRBV6-5	11	TRBJ1-1	NA	TGTGCCAGCAGTTACCTGGGAAGAGCTTTCTTT	CASSYLGRAFF
NA	TRBV5-1	17	TRBJ2-2	TRBD1	TGCGCCAGCAGCTTGGCTGTTGGACAGGGGAATCCCGGGGAGCTGTTTTTT	CASSLAVGQGNPGELFF
once	TRBV6-1	14	TRBJ2-7	NA	TGTGCCAGCAGTCTGACCGGGACACTCCACGAGCAGTACTTC	CASSLTGTLHEQYF
NA	TRBV15	15	TRBJ1-1	NA	TGTGCCACCAGCAGAGCGCTTAGGGAAGGAACTGAAGCTTTCTTT	CATSRALREGTEAFF
once	TRBV5-5	14	TRBJ1-3	NA	TGTGCCAGCAGCTCCGCACTTTTTGGAAACACCATATATTTT	CASSSALFGNTIYF
NA	TRBV21-1	16	TRBJ1-2	NA	TGTGCCAGCAGCCTGCAGAGGACCGGGGGAGATTGGTGCTACACCTTC	CASSLQRTGGDWCYTF
NA	TRBV11-3	16	TRBJ2-1	TRBD2	TGTGCCAGCAGCTTAGATCTGGCGGGAGCACACAATGAGCAGTTCTTC	CASSLDLAGAHNEQFF
NA	TRBV6-1	15	TRBJ2-3	NA	TGTGCCAGCAGCGCAGGGACCCTTAGCACAGATACGCAGTATTTT	CASSAGTLSTDTQYF
NA	TRBV27	14	TRBJ1-1	TRBD1	TGTGCCAGCAGTGCACAGGGGATGAACACTGAAGCTTTCTTT	CASSAQGMNTEAFF
NA	TRBV2	14	TRBJ1-2	NA	TGTGCCAGCAGTCTTGAGCCCGGGCTGTATGGCTACACCTTC	CASSLEPGLYGYTF
NA	TRBV6-6	13	TRBJ1-5	TRBD1	TGTGCCAGCAGTGACAGGGCCGGTCAGCCCCAGCATTTT	CASSDRAGQPQHF
NA	TRBV27	13	TRBJ1-2	TRBD1	TGTGCCAGCAGCCGGACAGGGGACTATGGCTACACCTTC	CASSRTGDYGYTF
NA	TRBV2	14	TRBJ2-3	TRBD1	TGTGCCAGTCGGACAGGGCCCCAACCGGGTACGCAGTATTTT	CASRTGPQPGTQYF
NA	TRBV9	15	TRBJ1-1	NA	TGTGCCAGCAGCACGATGACAGATCGGAACACTGAAGCTTTCTTT	CASSTMTDRNTEAFF
NA	TRBV10-3	15	TRBJ2-5	TRBD1	TGTGCCTCTCGGACGGACAGGGGGCGAGGGGAGACCCAGTACTTC	CASRTDRGRGETQYF
few	TRBV5-4	16	TRBJ2-3	TRBD2	TGTGCCAGCAGCTTCAAAACTAGCGGGAGTGCAGATACGCAGTATTTT	CASSFKTSGSADTQYF
NA	TRBV7-9	14	TRBJ2-1	TRBD1	TGTGCCAGCAGCTTACAGGGGGCAGACAATGAGCAGTTCTTC	CASSLQGADNEQFF
NA	TRBV9	15	TRBJ2-2	NA	TGTGCCAGCAGCGTACAACCCCTAAACACCGGGGAGCTGTTTTTT	CASSVQPLNTGELFF
NA	TRBV18	18	TRBJ2-1	TRBD2	TGTGCCAGCTCACGTTTGGGGACTAGCGGACTCCGGGGCAATGAGCAGTTCTTC	CASSRLGTSGLRGNEQFF
NA	TRBV18	15	TRBJ2-1	TRBD2	TGTGCCAGCTCACCAATTCCGGGACTAGCGTATGAGCAGTTCTTC	CASSPIPGLAYEQFF
NA	TRBV5-1	14	TRBJ1-2	NA	TGCGCCAGCAGCCCGGACGCGCTTAACTATGGCTACACCTTC	CASSPDALNYGYTF
NA	TRBV4-3	14	TRBJ2-3	NA	TGCGCCAGCAGCCAAGACCTCGGGTTGGATACGCAGTATTTT	CASSQDLGLDTQYF
NA	TRBV7-9	14	TRBJ2-5	NA	TGTGCCAGCAGCTTAGATGAGAGCCGAGAGACCCAGTACTTC	CASSLDESRETQYF
NA	TRBV7-2	13	TRBJ2-1	TRBD2	TGTGCCAGCAGGCTAGCGGGCGGGTTTAGGCAGTTCTTC	CASRLAGGFRQFF
NA	TRBV7-2	14	TRBJ1-3	NA	TGTGCCAGCAGCTTAGCGCTAGAACGAAACACCATATATTTT	CASSLALERNTIYF
NA	TRBV7-7	16	TRBJ1-5	NA	TGTGCTAGCAGCCCACTGTTGGGCAGCCTCAATCAGCCCCAGCATTTT	CASSPLLGSLNQPQHF
NA	TRBV7-1	16	TRBJ2-6	NA	TGTGCCAGCAGCTTGAGGACAAGCTCTGGGGCCAACGTCCTGACTTTC	CASSLRTSSGANVLTF
NA	TRBV7-2	13	TRBJ2-5	TRBD2	TGTGCCAGCGCTCCTAGCGGGGTGGAGACCCAGTACTTC	CASAPSGVETQYF
NA	TRBV7-9	15	TRBJ2-1	TRBD2	TGTGCCAGCAGCTTAATCGGACTAGCAATCAATGAGCAGTTCTTC	CASSLIGLAINEQFF
few	TRBV7-2	13	TRBJ2-7	TRBD1	TGTGCCAGCAGCTTCAGGGGGCCCTACGAGCAGTACTTC	CASSFRGPYEQYF
NA	TRBV5-6	16	TRBJ2-1	TRBD2	TGTGCCAGCAGCTTGTATGGGTCTAGCGGACGATATCAGCAGTTCTTC	CASSLYGSSGRYQQFF
NA	TRBV5-1	14	TRBJ2-3	NA	TGCGCCAGCAGCCCTCAGGGGCTCACAGATACGCAGTATTTT	CASSPQGLTDTQYF
once	TRBV5-4	14	TRBJ1-2	NA	TGTGCCAGCAGCCGAGGGAACCAAGACTATGGCTACACCTTC	CASSRGNQDYGYTF
NA	TRBV2	15	TRBJ1-2	TRBD1	TGTGCCAGCAGTGAAGTTTCGGGACAGAGCTATGGCTACACCTTC	CASSEVSGQSYGYTF
NA	TRBV10-1	12	TRBJ2-2	NA	TGCGCCAGCAGCGCTAGCGCCGGGGAGCTGTTTTTT	CASSASAGELFF
NA	TRBV7-8	13	TRBJ2-7	TRBD1	TGTGCCAGCAGCTTAGGTAGGGGGCGGGAGCAGTACTTC	CASSLGRGREQYF
NA	TRBV5-1	16	TRBJ2-7	TRBD2	TGCGCCAGCAGCTTGCAAGGGTCTAGCGGTAACTACGAGCAGTACTTC	CASSLQGSSGNYEQYF
NA	TRBV28	17	TRBJ2-1	TRBD2	TGTGCCAGCAGTTCACCCGGGACTAGCGTCGCCTACAATGAGCAGTTCTTC	CASSSPGTSVAYNEQFF
NA	TRBV14	12	TRBJ2-3	NA	TGTGCCAGCAGCCAAGTATCTGATACGCAGTATTTT	CASSQVSDTQYF
NA	TRBV18	15	TRBJ2-1	NA	TGTGCCAGCTCACCACAGTCAGCCACCTACAATGAGCAGTTCTTC	CASSPQSATYNEQFF
NA	TRBV7-9	15	TRBJ1-1	TRBD1	TGTGCCAGCAGCCCAAAGACAGGGGAGGGCACTGAAGCTTTCTTT	CASSPKTGEGTEAFF
NA	TRBV2	16	TRBJ2-2	TRBD2	TGTGCCAGCAGCGTTAGCGGGAGGGCGGTTTCCGGGGAGCTGTTTTTT	CASSVSGRAVSGELFF
NA	TRBV19	13	TRBJ2-7	NA	TGTGCCAGTAGTATGACCGTTACCTACGAGCAGTACTTC	CASSMTVTYEQYF
NA	TRBV5-1	18	TRBJ2-1	TRBD1	TGCGCCAGCAGCCCGGGACAGCTTCGGGGTTATTCCTACAATGAGCAGTTCTTC	CASSPGQLRGYSYNEQFF
NA	TRBV5-1	14	TRBJ2-5	TRBD2	TGCGCCAGCAGAGCGGGAGGCGGGGGCGAGACCCAGTACTTC	CASRAGGGGETQYF
NA	TRBV6-6	14	TRBJ1-1	NA	TGTGCCAGCAGTTACTCGAGAGTGAACACTGAAGCTTTCTTT	CASSYSRVNTEAFF
NA	TRBV5-1	15	TRBJ2-7	NA	TGCGCCAGCAGCTTGGGGGGGGGCGGTTTCTACGAGCAGTACTTC	CASSLGGGGFYEQYF
NA	TRBV28	12	TRBJ2-3	NA	TGTGCCAGCAGTAAAAGCACAGATACGCAGTATTTT	CASSKSTDTQYF
NA	TRBV5-1	12	TRBJ2-7	NA	TGCGCCAGTAACGCAGGCTCCTACGAGCAGTACTTC	CASNAGSYEQYF
once	TRBV10-2	16	TRBJ2-7	TRBD2	TGCGCCAGCAGTGAAATAGGACTAGCGGTAATCTACGAGCAGTACTTC	CASSEIGLAVIYEQYF